These 5 T cell receptor beta chains were sequenced from one sample in a study of blood T cells in healthy people across ages. A J-beta primer mix and a sample-barcoded 5' primer were used in a second PCR of roughly 7 to 12 cycles. TCRdb passed the 5' RACE reads through MiXCR, listing each CDR3 protein once. This sample carries 450,000 to 700,000 distinct CDR3 sequences, about 26% of them seen once, and the ten largest clones take approximately 17%. Sequencing used blood. These receptors came from a woman in her 70s in good health.

This clonotype has more than one count but fewer than ten. This rearrangement joins TRBV11-1 to TRBJ2-5; tentative D call: TRBD1 (5 bases). This CDR3 has 14 amino acids. Germline assignment: CDR1 SGHAT and CDR2 FQDESV (reference sequence). V lost 5 bases and J 2 bases, leaving 12 bases between the germline ends. The CDR3 loop is CASSPSREQETQYF. In DNA, the CDR3 is TGTGCCAGCAGCCCTTCCAGGGAACAAGAGACCCAGTACTTC. Combining the CDR3 with reference TRBV11-1 and TRBJ2-5 gives the whole variable domain EAEVAQSPRYKITEKSQAVAFWCDPISGHATLYWYRQILGQGPELLVQFQDESVVDDSQLPKDRFSAERLKGVDSTLKIQPAELGDSAMYLCASSPSREQETQYFGPGTRLLVL.

This chain uses TRBV6-6 with TRBJ2-7, with D perhaps matching TRBD2 (7 bases). The end of the DNA aligns better with TRBJ2-1, so the J call may be wrong. In germline, CDR1 is MNHNY, CDR2 SVGAGI (reference sequence). The CDR3 has 15 amino acids. The CDR3 region has the DNA TGTGCCAGCAGTTACTCGACAGGACTAGTGAATGAGCAGTTCTTC. It encodes CASSYSTGLVNEQFF.

The chain carries TRBV7-9 and TRBJ2-3; TRBD2 matches at 7 bases. CDR1 is SEHNR, CDR2 FQNEAQ, per germline (reference sequence). The CDR3 contains 18 residues. J was trimmed by 4 bases and V by 5 bases; bases with no gene match: 18. DNA for the CDR3: TGTGCCAGCAGCGAAGTAAGACTAGCATTGGGGGGATCAGATACGCAGTATTTT. Protein product: CASSEVRLALGGSDTQYF.

This clonotype turned up a few times. V is TRBV7-2 and J is TRBJ2-7, with a tentative D call TRBD1 (5 bases). The CDR3 loop spans 15 amino acids. Germline V gene sequence: CDR1 SGHTA, CDR2 FQGNSA. The ends were cut back, 8 bases at V and 2 bases at J, with 19 bases in the middle. The CDR3 spells CASGPSGTGAYEQYF. CDR3 sequence (DNA): TGTGCCAGCGGCCCTTCAGGAACAGGTGCCTACGAGCAGTACTTC.

Concerning this clonotype: With a much larger clone just one base away, this may be a read error. The chain employs TRBV5-1 and TRBJ1-1, with D possibly matching TRBD1 (5 bases). V lost 1 base to trimming and J lost 11 bases, with 15 bases between them. Germline CDR1 reads SGHRS; CDR2 reads YFSETQ. This CDR3 has 13 residues. The CDR3 spells CASSLNIAGRAFF. CDR3 sequence (DNA): TGCGCCAGCAGCTTGAACATTGCGGGGCGGGCTTTCTTT.